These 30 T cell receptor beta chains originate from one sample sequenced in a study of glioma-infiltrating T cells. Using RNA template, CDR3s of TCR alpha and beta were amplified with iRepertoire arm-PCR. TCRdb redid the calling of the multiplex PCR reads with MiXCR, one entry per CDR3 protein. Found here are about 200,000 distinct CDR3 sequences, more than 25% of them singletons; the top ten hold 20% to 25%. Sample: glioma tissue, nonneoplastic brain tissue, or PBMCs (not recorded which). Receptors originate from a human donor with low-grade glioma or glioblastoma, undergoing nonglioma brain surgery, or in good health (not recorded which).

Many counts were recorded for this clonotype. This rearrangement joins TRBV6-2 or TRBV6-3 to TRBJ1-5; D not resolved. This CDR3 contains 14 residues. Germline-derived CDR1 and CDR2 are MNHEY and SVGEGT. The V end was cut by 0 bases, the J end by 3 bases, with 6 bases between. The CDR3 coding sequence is TGTGCCAGCAGTTACTCCTCCCACAATCAGCCCCAGCATTTT. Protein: CASSYSSHNQPQHF.

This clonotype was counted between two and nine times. CDR3 region: CASSQGGGYNEQFF. The CDR3 nucleotides read TGCGCCAGCAGCCAAGGAGGGGGTTACAATGAGCAGTTCTTC. This sequence joins TRBV4-1 and TRBJ2-1; tentative D call: TRBD1 (6 bases). In germline, CDR1 is MGHRA, CDR2 YSYEKL. V was shortened by 1 base and J by 4 bases, with 8 bases between the two germline ends. CDR3 length: 14 residues.

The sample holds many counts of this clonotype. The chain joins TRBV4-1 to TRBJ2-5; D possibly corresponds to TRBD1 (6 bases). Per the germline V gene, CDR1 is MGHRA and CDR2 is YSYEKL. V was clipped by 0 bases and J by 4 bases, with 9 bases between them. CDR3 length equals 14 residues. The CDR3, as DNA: TGCGCCAGCAGCCAAGAATCCAGGGGAGAGACCCAGTACTTC. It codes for CASSQESRGETQYF.

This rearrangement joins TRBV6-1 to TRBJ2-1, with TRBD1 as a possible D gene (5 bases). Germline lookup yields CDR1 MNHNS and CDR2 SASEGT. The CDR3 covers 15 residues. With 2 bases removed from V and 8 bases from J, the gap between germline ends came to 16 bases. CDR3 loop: CASSESRVRVDEQFF. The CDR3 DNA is TGTGCCAGCAGTGAAAGCAGGGTCCGGGTCGATGAGCAGTTCTTC.

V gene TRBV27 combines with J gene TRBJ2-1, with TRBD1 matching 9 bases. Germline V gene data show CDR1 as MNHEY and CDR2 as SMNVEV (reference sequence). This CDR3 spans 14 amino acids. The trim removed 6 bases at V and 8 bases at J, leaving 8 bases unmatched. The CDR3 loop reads CASRPGQGEDEQFF. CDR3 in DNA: TGTGCCAGCAGACCGGGACAGGGTGAAGATGAGCAGTTCTTC.

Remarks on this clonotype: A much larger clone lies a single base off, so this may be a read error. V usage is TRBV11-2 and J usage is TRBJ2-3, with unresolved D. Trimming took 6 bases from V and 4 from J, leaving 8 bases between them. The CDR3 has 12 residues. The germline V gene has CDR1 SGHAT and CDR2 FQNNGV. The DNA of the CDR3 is TGTGCCAGCAGTCTACCCCCAGATACGCAGTATTTT. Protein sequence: CASSLPPDTQYF.

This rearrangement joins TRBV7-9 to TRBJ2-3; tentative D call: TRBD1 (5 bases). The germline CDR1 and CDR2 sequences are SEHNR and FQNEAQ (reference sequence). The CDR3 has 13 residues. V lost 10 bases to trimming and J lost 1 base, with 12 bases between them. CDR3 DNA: TGTGCCACCCCGTTAGGGGGCACAGATACGCAGTATTTT. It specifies CATPLGGTDTQYF.

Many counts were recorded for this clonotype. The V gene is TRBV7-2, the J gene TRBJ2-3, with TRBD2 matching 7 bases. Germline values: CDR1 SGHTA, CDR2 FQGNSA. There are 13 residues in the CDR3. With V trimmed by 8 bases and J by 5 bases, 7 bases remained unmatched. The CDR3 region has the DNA TGTGCCAGCCGTTCGGGGGGTGGAGATACGCAGTATTTT. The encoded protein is CASRSGGGDTQYF.

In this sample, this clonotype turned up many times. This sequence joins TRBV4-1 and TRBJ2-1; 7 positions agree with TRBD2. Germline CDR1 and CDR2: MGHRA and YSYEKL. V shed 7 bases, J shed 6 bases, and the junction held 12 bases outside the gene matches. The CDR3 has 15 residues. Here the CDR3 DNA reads TGCGCCAGCACCTCCTACCAGCGGGAAGGCAATGAGCAGTTCTTC. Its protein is CASTSYQREGNEQFF.

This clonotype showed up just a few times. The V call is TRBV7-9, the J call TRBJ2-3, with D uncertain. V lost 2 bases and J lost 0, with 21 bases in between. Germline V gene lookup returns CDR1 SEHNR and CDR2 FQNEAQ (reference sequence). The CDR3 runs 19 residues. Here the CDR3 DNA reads TGTGCCAGCAGCTTATTCAATCGGCGCGGCCGCCGGAGCACAGATACGCAGTATTTT. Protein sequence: CASSLFNRRGRRSTDTQYF.

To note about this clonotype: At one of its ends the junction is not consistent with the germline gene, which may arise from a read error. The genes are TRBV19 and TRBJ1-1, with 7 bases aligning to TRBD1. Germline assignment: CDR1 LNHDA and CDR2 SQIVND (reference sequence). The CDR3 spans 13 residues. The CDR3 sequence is CSSNRGWGTEASF. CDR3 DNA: TGTTCCAGTAACAGGGGCTGGGGCACTGAAGCTTCCTTT.

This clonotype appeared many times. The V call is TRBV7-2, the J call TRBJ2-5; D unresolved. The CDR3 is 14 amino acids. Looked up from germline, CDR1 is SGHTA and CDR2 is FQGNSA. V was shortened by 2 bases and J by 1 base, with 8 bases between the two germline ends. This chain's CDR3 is CASSLHILQETQYF. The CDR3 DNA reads TGTGCCAGCAGCTTACACATACTCCAAGAGACCCAGTACTTC.

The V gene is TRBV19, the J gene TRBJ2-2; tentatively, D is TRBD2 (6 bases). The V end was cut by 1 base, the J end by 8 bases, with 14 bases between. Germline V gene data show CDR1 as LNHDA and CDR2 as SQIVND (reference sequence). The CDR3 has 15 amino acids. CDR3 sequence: CASSIVRTTQGELFF. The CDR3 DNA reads TGTGCCAGTAGTATAGTTCGGACTACCCAAGGGGAGCTGTTTTTT.

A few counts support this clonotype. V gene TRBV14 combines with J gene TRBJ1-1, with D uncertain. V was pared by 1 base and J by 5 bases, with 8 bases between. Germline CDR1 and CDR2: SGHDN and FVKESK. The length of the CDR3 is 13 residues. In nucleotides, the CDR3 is TGTGCCAGCAGCCAAGTATCCATGACTGAAGCTTTCTTT. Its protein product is CASSQVSMTEAFF.

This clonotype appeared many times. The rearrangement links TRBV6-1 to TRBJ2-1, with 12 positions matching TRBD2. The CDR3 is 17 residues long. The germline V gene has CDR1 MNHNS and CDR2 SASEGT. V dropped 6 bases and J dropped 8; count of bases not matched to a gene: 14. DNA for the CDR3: TGTGCCAGCAGCTACATCCTGGCTAGCGGGAGGGCCGATGAGCAGTTCTTC. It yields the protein CASSYILASGRADEQFF.

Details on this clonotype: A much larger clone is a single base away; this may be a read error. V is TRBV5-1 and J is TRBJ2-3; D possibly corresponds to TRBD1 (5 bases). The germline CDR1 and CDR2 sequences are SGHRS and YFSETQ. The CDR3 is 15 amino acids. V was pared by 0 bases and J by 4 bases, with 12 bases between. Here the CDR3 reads CASSLEGLHPDTQYF. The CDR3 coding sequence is TGCGCCAGCAGCTTGGAGGGGTTACACCCAGATACGCAGTATTTT.

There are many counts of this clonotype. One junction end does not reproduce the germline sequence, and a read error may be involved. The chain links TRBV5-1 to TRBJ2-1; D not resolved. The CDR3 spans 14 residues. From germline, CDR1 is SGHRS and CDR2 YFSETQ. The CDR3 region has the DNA TGCGCCAGCAGCTTGGCCAACTCCTTCAATGAGCAGTTCTTC. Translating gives CASSLANSFNEQFF.

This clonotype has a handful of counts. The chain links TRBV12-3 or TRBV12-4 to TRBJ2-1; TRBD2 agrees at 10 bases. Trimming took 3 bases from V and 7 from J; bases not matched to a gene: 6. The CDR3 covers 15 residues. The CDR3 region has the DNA TGTGCCAGCAGTTTTCTAGCGGGAGCCTGGAATGAGCAGTTCTTC. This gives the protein CASSFLAGAWNEQFF.

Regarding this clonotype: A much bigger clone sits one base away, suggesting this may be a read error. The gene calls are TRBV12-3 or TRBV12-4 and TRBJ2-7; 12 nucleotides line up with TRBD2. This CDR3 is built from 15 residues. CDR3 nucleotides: TGTGCCATCAGTTTACGACTAGCGGGAGTAAGCGAGCAGTACTTC. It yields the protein CAISLRLAGVSEQYF.

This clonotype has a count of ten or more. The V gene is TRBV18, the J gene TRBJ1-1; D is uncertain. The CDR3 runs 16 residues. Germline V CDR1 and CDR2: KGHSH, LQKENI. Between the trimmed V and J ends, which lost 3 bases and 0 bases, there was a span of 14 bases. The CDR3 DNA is TGTGCCAGCTCACCCCCTGTCAGGCGGGTGAACACTGAAGCTTTCTTT. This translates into CASSPPVRRVNTEAFF.

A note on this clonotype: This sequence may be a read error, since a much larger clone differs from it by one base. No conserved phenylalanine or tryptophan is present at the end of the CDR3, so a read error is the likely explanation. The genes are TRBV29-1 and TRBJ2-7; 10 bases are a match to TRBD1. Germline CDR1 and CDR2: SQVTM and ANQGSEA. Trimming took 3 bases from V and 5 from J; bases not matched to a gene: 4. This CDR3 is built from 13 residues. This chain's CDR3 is CSVDRTGGDEQYL. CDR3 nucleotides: TGCAGCGTTGACCGGACAGGGGGGGACGAGCAGTACCTC.

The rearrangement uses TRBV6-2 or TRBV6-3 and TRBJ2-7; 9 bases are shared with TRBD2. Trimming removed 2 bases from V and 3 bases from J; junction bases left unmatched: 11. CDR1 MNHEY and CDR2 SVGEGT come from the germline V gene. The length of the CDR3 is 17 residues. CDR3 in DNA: TGTGCCAGCAGTTACCCGTGGGGTAGCGGGAGTATCTACGAGCAGTACTTC. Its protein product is CASSYPWGSGSIYEQYF.

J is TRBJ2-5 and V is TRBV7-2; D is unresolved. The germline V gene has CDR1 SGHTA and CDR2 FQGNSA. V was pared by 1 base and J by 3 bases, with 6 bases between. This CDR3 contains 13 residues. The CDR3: CASSLEAKETQYF. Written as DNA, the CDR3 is TGTGCCAGCAGCTTAGAAGCGAAAGAGACCCAGTACTTC.

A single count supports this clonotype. This chain's CDR3 is CASSYLGLAGNNEQFF. The CDR3 DNA is TGTGCCAGCAGTTACCTTGGACTAGCGGGGAACAATGAGCAGTTCTTC. The gene calls are TRBV6-6 and TRBJ2-1; 12 bases map to TRBD2. With 2 bases clipped from V and 5 bases from J, the junction kept 4 bases outside the gene matches. The CDR3 spans 16 residues. Germline V lookup: CDR1 MNHNY, CDR2 SVGAGI (reference sequence).

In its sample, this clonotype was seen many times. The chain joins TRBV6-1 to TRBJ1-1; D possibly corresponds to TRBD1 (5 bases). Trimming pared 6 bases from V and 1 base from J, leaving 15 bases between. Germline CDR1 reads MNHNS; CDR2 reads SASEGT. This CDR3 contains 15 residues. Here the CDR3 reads CASRDGPRANTEAFF. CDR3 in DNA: TGTGCCAGCAGGGACGGGCCCAGGGCGAACACTGAAGCTTTCTTT.

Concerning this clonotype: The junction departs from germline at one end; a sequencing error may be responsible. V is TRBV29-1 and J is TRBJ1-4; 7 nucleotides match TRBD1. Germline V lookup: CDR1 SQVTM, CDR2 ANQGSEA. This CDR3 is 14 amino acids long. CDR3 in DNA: TGCAGCGTTGAAGTACAGGGGTATAATAAAAAACTGTTTTTT. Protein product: CSVEVQGYNKKLFF.

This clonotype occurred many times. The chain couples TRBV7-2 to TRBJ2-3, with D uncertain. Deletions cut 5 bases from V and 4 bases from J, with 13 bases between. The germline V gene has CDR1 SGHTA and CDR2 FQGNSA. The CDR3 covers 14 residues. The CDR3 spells CASSPSYVADTQYF. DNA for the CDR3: TGTGCCAGCAGCCCCTCCTATGTGGCAGATACGCAGTATTTT.

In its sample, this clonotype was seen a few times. The DNA of the CDR3 is TGCGCCAGCAGCCAAGATAGGATAGGCGGGAGGGAGACCCAGTACTTC. It specifies CASSQDRIGGRETQYF. This chain links TRBV4-3 with TRBJ2-5; 8 nucleotides align to TRBD2. Germline CDR1 and CDR2: LGHNA and YSLEER. The CDR3 runs 16 residues. V lost 0 bases and J lost 5; bases outside the gene matches: 8.

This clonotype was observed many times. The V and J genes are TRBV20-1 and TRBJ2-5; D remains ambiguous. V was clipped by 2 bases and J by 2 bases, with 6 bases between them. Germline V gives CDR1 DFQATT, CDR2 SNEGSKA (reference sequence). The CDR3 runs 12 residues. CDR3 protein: CSARPTQETQYF. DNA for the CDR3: TGCAGTGCTAGACCGACTCAAGAGACCCAGTACTTC.

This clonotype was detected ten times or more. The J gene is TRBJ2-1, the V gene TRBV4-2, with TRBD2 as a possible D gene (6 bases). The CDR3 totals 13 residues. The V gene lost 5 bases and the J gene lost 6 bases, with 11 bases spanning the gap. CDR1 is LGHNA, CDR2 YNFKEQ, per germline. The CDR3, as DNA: TGTGCCAGCAGCGGAGGGCCACCCAATGAGCAGTTCTTC. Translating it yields CASSGGPPNEQFF.